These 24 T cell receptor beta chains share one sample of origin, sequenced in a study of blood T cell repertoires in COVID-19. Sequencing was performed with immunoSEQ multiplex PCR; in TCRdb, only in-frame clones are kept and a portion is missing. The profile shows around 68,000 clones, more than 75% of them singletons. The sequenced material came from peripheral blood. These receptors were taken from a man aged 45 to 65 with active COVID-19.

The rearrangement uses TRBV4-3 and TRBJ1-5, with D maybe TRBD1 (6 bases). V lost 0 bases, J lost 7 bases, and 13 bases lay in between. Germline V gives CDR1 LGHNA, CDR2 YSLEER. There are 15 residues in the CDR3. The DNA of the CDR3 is TGCGCCAGCAGCCAAGACCCCACAGGGAACCAGCCCCAGCATTTT. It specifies CASSQDPTGNQPQHF.

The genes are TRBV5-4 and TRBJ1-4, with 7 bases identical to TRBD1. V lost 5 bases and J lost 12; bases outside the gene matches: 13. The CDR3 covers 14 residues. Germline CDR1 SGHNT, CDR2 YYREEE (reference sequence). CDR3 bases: TGTGCCAGCAGTCGACAGGCCCAGCAGGGGGAACTGTTTTTT. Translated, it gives CASSRQAQQGELFF.

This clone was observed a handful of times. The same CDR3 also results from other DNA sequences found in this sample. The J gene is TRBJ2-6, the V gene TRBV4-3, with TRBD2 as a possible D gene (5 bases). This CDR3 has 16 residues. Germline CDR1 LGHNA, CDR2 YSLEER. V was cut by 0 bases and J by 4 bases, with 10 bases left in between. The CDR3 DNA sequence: TGCGCCAGCAGCCAAGATGCGGGTTCAGGGGCCAACGTCCTGACTTTC. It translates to CASSQDAGSGANVLTF.

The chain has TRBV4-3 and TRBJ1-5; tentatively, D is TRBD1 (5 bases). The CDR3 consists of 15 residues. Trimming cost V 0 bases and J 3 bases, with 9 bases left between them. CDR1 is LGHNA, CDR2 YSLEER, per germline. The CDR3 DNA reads TGCGCCAGCAGCCAAGAACCAGGGTACAATCAGCCCCAGCATTTT. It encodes CASSQEPGYNQPQHF.

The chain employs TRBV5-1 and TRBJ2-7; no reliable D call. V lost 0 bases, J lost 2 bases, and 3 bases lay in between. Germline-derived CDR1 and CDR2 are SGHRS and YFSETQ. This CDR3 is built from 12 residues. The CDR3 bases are TGCGCCAGCAGCTTGGGAGCCTACGAGCAGTACTTC. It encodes CASSLGAYEQYF.

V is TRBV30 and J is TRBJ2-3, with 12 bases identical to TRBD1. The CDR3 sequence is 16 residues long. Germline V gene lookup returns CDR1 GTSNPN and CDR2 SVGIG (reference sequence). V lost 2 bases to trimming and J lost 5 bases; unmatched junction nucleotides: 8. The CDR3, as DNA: TGTGCCTGGAGTTTCGGGGACAGGGGGCTGCGAGATACGCAGTATTTT. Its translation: CAWSFGDRGLRDTQYF. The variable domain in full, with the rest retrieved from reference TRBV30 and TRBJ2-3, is SQTIHQWPATLVQPVGSPLSLECTVEGTSNPNLYWYRQAAGRGLQLLFYSVGIGQISSEVPQNLSASRPQDRQFILSSKKLLLSDSGFYLCAWSFGDRGLRDTQYFGPGTRLTVL.

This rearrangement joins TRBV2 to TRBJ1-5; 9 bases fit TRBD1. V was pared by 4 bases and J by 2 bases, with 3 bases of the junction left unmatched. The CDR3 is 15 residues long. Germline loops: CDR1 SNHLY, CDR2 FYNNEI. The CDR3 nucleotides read TGTGCCAGCAGTGGACAGGGGGGCGGCAATCAGCCCCAGCATTTT. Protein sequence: CASSGQGGGNQPQHF.

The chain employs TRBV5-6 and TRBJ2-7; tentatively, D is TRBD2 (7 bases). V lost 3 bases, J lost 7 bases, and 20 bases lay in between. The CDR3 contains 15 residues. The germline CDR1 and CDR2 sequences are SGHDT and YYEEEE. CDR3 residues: CASSSPWEGRGEQYF. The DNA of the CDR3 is TGTGCCAGCAGCTCCCCTTGGGAGGGGAGGGGGGAGCAGTACTTC. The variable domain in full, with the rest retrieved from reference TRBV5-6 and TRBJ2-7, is DAGVTQSPTHLIKTRGQQVTLRCSPKSGHDTVSWYQQALGQGPQFIFQYYEEEERQRGNFPDRFSGHQFPNYSSELNVNALLLGDSALYLCASSSPWEGRGEQYFGPGTRLTVT.

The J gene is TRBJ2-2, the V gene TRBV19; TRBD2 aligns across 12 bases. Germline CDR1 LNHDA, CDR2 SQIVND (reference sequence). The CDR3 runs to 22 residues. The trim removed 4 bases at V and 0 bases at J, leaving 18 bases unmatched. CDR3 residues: CASSTKRTPASGRAANTGELFF. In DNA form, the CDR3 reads TGTGCCAGTAGTACAAAAAGGACGCCGGCTAGCGGGAGGGCCGCGAACACCGGGGAGCTGTTTTTT.

The CDR3 DNA follows: TGTGCCAGCAGCATGAGCACAGGGATACGGACCGGGGAGCTGTTTTTT. It specifies CASSMSTGIRTGELFF. The genes are TRBV7-9 and TRBJ2-2; D may be TRBD1 (6 bases). The CDR3 spans 16 residues. Germline V lookup: CDR1 SEHNR, CDR2 FQNEAQ (reference sequence). Trimming took off 5 bases at V and 5 bases at J, with 18 bases between the two ends. Using reference TRBV7-9 and TRBJ2-2 for the parts outside the CDR3, the full variable domain is DTGVSQNPRHKITKRGQNVTFRCDPISEHNRLYWYRQTLGQGPEFLTYFQNEAQLEKSRLLSDRFSAERPKGSFSTLEIQRTEQGDSAMYLCASSMSTGIRTGELFFGEGSRLTVL.

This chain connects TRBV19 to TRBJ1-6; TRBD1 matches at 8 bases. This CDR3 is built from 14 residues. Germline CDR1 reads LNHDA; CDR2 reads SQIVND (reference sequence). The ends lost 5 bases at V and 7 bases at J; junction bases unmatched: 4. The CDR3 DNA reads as TGTGCCAGTAGTGGTTGGACAGGGAATTCACCCCTCCACTTT. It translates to CASSGWTGNSPLHF.

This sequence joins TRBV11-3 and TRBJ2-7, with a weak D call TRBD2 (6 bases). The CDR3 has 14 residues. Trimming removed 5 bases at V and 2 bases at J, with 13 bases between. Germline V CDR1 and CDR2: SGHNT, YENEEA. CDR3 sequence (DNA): TGTGCCAGCAGCCGGAGGGGTATAGCCTACGAGCAGTACTTC. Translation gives CASSRRGIAYEQYF.

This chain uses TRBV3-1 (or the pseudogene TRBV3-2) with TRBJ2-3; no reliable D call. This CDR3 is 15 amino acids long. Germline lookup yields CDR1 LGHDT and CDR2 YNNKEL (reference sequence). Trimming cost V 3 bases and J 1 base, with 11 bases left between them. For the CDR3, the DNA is TGTGCCAGCAGCCACGGTCCGTTGGGCACAGATACGCAGTATTTT. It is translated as CASSHGPLGTDTQYF.

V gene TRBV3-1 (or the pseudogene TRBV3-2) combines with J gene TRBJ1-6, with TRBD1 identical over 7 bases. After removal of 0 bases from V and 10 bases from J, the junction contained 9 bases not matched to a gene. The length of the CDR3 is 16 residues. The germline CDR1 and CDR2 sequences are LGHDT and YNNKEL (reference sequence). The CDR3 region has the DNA TGTGCCAGCAGCCAAGAGGAGACAGGGAAGGCCTCACCCCTCCACTTT. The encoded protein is CASSQEETGKASPLHF.

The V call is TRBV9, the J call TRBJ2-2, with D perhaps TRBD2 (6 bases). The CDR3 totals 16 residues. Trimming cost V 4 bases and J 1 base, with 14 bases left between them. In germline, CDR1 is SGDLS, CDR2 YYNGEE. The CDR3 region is CASSPVLAENTGELFF. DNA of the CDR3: TGTGCCAGCAGCCCCGTATTAGCGGAGAACACCGGGGAGCTGTTTTTT.

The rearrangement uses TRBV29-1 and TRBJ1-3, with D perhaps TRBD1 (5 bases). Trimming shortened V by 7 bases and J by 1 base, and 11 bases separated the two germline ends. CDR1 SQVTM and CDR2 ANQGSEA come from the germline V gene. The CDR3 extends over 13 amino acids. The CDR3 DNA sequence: TGCAGCGCCGCCCGGGGGTCTGGAAACACCATATATTTT. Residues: CSAARGSGNTIYF.

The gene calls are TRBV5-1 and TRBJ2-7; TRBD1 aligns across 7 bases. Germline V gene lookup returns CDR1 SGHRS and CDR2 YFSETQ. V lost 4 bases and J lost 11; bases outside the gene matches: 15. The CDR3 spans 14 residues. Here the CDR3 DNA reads TGCGCCAGCAGCCCCGGGACAGACGGGATGATGGAGTACTTC. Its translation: CASSPGTDGMMEYF.

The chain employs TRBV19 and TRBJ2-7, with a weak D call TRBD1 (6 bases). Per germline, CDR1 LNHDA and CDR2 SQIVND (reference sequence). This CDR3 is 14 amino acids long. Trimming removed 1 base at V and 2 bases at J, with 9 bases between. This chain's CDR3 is CASSIGGGAYEQYF. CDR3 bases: TGTGCCAGTAGTATAGGAGGGGGAGCCTACGAGCAGTACTTC.

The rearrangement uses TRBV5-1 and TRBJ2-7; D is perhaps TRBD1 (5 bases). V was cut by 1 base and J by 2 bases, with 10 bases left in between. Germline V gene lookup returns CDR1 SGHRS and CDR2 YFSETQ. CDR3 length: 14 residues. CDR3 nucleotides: TGCGCCAGCAGCTTGCAGTCAGGGACCTACGAGCAGTACTTC. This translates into CASSLQSGTYEQYF.

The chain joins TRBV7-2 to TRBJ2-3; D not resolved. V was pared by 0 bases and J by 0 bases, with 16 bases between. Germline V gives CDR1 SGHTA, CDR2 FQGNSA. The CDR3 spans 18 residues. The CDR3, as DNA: TGTGCCAGCAGCTTAGCCCTGCTAACTACATCTAGCACAGATACGCAGTATTTT. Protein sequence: CASSLALLTTSSTDTQYF.

CDR3 DNA: TGTGCCAGCAGTGACGGGACAGAAGACAATCAGCCCCAGCATTTT. Protein product: CASSDGTEDNQPQHF. The gene calls are TRBV2 and TRBJ1-5, with TRBD1 identical over 7 bases. V gave up 3 bases and J gave up 3 bases; unmatched junction bases: 5. CDR1 is SNHLY and CDR2 is FYNNEI in the germline V gene. The CDR3 covers 15 residues. The full variable domain, rest sourced from reference TRBV2 and TRBJ1-5, is EPEVTQTPSHQVTQMGQEVILRCVPISNHLYFYWYRQILGQKVEFLVSFYNNEISEKSEIFDDQFSVERPDGSNFTLKIRSTKLEDSAMYFCASSDGTEDNQPQHFGDGTRLSIL.

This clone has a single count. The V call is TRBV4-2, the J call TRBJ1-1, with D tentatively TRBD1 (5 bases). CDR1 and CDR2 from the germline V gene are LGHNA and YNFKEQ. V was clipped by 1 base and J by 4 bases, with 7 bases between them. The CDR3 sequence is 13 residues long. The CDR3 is CASSQAGITEAFF. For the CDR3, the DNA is TGTGCCAGCAGCCAAGCAGGGATCACTGAAGCTTTCTTT.

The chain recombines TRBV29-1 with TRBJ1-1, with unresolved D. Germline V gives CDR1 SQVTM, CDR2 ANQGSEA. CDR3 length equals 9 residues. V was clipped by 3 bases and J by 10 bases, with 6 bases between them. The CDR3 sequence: CSVDEGAFF. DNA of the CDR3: TGCAGCGTTGACGAGGGAGCTTTCTTT.

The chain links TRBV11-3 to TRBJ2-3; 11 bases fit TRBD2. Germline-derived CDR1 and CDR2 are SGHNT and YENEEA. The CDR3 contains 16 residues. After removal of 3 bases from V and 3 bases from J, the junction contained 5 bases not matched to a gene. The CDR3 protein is CASSFSGGGGTDTQYF. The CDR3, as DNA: TGTGCCAGCAGCTTTAGCGGGGGGGGCGGTACAGATACGCAGTATTTT. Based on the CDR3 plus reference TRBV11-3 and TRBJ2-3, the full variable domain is EAGVVQSPRYKIIEKKQPVAFWCNPISGHNTLYWYLQNLGQGPELLIRYENEEAVDDSQLPKDRFSAERLKGVDSTLKIQPAELGDSAVYLCASSFSGGGGTDTQYFGPGTRLTVL.